The next 8 T cell receptor beta chains were all read from a single sample in a study of vaccination effects on CD4 cells after COVID-19. Their antigens are not known. Viral peptide pool expansion of antigen-specific CD4+ T cells preceded sequencing in the ViraFEST assay. Culturing for about ten days preceded CD4+ T cell isolation. Vaccination of participants consisted of two doses of either the BNT162b2 or mRNA-1273 vaccine. Method: immunoSEQ multiplex PCR; TCRdb's copy keeps in-frame clones and lacks some. The table lists more than 25,000 clones, around 75% of them singletons. The specimen was CD4+ T cells from PBMCs cultured with HCoV-229E spike peptides, collected after COVID-19 vaccination. These receptors were collected from a human donor who received a COVID-19 vaccine.

By share of the sample, this clone is medium-sized (0.01 to 0.1%). This sequence joins TRBV3-1 (or the pseudogene TRBV3-2) and TRBJ1-1; no reliable D call. CDR1 and CDR2 from the germline V gene are LGHDT and YNNKEL (reference sequence). With 1 base removed from V and 6 bases from J, the gap between germline ends came to 9 bases. This CDR3 is 13 amino acids long. The CDR3 nucleotides are TGTGCCAGCAGCCAAGTCGCTGGGGCTGAAGCTTTCTTT. It specifies CASSQVAGAEAFF.

V gene TRBV5-4 combines with J gene TRBJ2-5; 11 bases align to TRBD2. Germline CDR1 is SGHNT and CDR2 is YYREEE (reference sequence). The CDR3 contains 17 residues. V dropped 2 bases and J dropped 3; count of bases not matched to a gene: 9. The CDR3 DNA sequence: TGTGCCAGCAGCTTCGACTTAGCGGGGGGGGTGAAAGAGACCCAGTACTTC. This translates into CASSFDLAGGVKETQYF.

A few counts support this clone. This sequence joins TRBV6-1 and TRBJ1-1, with a weak D call TRBD1 (5 bases). Deletions cut 5 bases from V and 4 bases from J, with 14 bases between. This CDR3 spans 14 amino acids. Germline CDR1 is MNHNS and CDR2 is SASEGT. This CDR3 is CASSPRTGGTEAFF. Written as DNA, the CDR3 is TGTGCCAGCAGTCCCCGGACCGGGGGCACTGAAGCTTTCTTT.

The chain has TRBV4-1 and TRBJ1-3; D ambiguous. V was clipped by 2 bases and J by 4 bases, with 18 bases between them. There are 17 residues in the CDR3. Germline V gives CDR1 MGHRA, CDR2 YSYEKL. Here the CDR3 reads CASSQPTAGSKGNTIYF. CDR3 coding DNA: TGCGCCAGCAGCCAACCAACAGCAGGATCTAAGGGAAACACCATATATTTT.

The V and J genes are TRBV27 and TRBJ2-2, with D unclear. The germline V gene encodes CDR1 MNHEY and CDR2 SMNVEV (reference sequence). The CDR3 runs 21 residues. Trimming removed 2 bases at V and 4 bases at J, with 29 bases between. CDR3 nucleotide sequence: TGTGCCAGCAGTTTACCGCACACCATCTACACCCCACTCTTGGGCACCGGGGAGCTGTTTTTT. Translation: CASSLPHTIYTPLLGTGELFF.

The chain links TRBV5-1 to TRBJ1-2; D possibly corresponds to TRBD1 (5 bases). The CDR3 consists of 16 residues. CDR1 and CDR2 from the germline V gene are SGHRS and YFSETQ. The V gene lost 0 bases and the J gene lost 4 bases, with 16 bases spanning the gap. As DNA, the CDR3 is TGCGCCAGCAGCTTGGGACAGTTACAATCCTCCTATGGCTACACCTTC. It translates to CASSLGQLQSSYGYTF.

V gene TRBV29-1 combines with J gene TRBJ2-7; 12 bases map to TRBD1. CDR3 length: 13 residues. CDR1 and CDR2 from the germline V gene are SQVTM and ANQGSEA. V shed 6 bases and J 6 bases; nucleotides not matched to a gene: 6. The CDR3 is CSVDGDRGPEQYF. CDR3 nucleotide sequence: TGCAGCGTCGATGGGGACAGGGGGCCCGAGCAGTACTTC.

The V call is TRBV13, the J call TRBJ2-1; a possible D gene is TRBD2 (5 bases). The CDR3 consists of 17 residues. Germline V CDR1 and CDR2: PRHDT, FYEKMQ (reference sequence). V dropped 6 bases and J dropped 5 bases, with 23 bases sitting between them. CDR3 region: CASRRYRSSGLDNEQFF. The CDR3 coding sequence is TGTGCCAGCAGACGCTACCGGTCGAGCGGTCTCGACAATGAGCAGTTCTTC.